These T cell receptor beta chains were read from a single sample in a study of T-cell reconstitution after alpha-beta-depleted transplantation in children. MiXCR, applied by TCRdb to the PCR reads, yields one record per CDR3 protein. The sample has fewer than 500,000 distinct CDR3 sequences, around 46% seen once; the top ten hold 27%. The sample in question was PBMCs, obtained before TCRalphabeta/CD19-depleted stem cell transplant. These receptors were taken from a girl aged 2-10 years with aplastic anemia, due to receive a stem cell transplant. CDR3s include the opening cysteine and the closing phenylalanine or tryptophan. The D gene is left open where the match is weak. Only part of the rows carry a size: once, few, many, or a class if the clone is expanded.

DNA	CDR3	size	J	V	D
TGTGCCAGCAGCGAAGAGGGACAGAAAGCTGGGGAGCAGTACTTC	CASSEEGQKAGEQYF	many	TRBJ2-7	TRBV7-9	TRBD1
TGTGCCAGCAGCTTCCGGGACGACTCCTACGAGCAGTACTTC	CASSFRDDSYEQYF	-	TRBJ2-7	TRBV5-5	-
TGTGCCAGCAGTCCCAACTACTACGAGCAGTACTTC	CASSPNYYEQYF	-	TRBJ2-7	TRBV27	-
TGTGCCAGCAGGACCGTAGGGGCTAGCACAGATACGCAGTATTTT	CASRTVGASTDTQYF	-	TRBJ2-3	TRBV27	-
TGTGCCACCCTTGCGGGGGGGAACACCGGGGAGCTGTTTTTT	CATLAGGNTGELFF	-	TRBJ2-2	TRBV15	TRBD2
TGCGCCAGCAGCTTGGGACTCCACAGGGTGGATACGCAGTATTTT	CASSLGLHRVDTQYF	few	TRBJ2-3	TRBV5-1	-
TGCGCCAGCGCGACGATGGCAGGGACTGAAGCTTTCTTT	CASATMAGTEAFF	many	TRBJ1-1	TRBV5-1	-
TGTGCCAGCAGCGTAGGATTTGAGGGGATGGGCGAGACCCAGTACTTC	CASSVGFEGMGETQYF	-	TRBJ2-5	TRBV9	-
TGCAGTGCTAGCCCTTACTCATACGAGCAGTACTTC	CSASPYSYEQYF	once	TRBJ2-7	TRBV20-1	-
TGTGCCAGCAGCACCAGCGGGGACCTAGCTGCGCAGTATTTT	CASSTSGDLAAQYF	once	TRBJ2-3	TRBV11-1	TRBD2
TGTGCCATCGCCGACACGGGGGGAAGGGAAGAGACCCAGTACTTC	CAIADTGGREETQYF	many	TRBJ2-5	TRBV10-3	TRBD2
TGTGCCAGCAGCCAAGATTTGGGTGAGCAGTTCTTC	CASSQDLGEQFF	-	TRBJ2-1	TRBV4-2	-
TGCAGTGCTAGCGGGTTTGGCGGGAGCTCCGCAGATACGCAGTATTTT	CSASGFGGSSADTQYF	-	TRBJ2-3	TRBV20-1	TRBD2
TGTGCCAGCAGCTTAACCAGGACCCACACCGGGGAGCTGTTTTTT	CASSLTRTHTGELFF	-	TRBJ2-2	TRBV7-3	-
TGCGCCAGCAGCTTGACCACCTCGGGAGATACGCAGTATTTT	CASSLTTSGDTQYF	few	TRBJ2-3	TRBV5-1	-
TGTGCCAGCAGTTCGGGTCTGAGCTCCTACAATGAGCAGTTCTTC	CASSSGLSSYNEQFF	many	TRBJ2-1	TRBV6-5	-
TGCAGTGCCCAGACTAGCGGGAGGGCCTGGAAGGACAATGAGCAGTTCTTC	CSAQTSGRAWKDNEQFF	few	TRBJ2-1	TRBV20-1	TRBD2
TGCAGCGTACAGGGCAAGGGGGAGACCCAGTACTTC	CSVQGKGETQYF	-	TRBJ2-5	TRBV29-1	-
TGTGCCAGCAGCCCATTTTCGGCGGGAGTAGAGACCCAGTACTTC	CASSPFSAGVETQYF	-	TRBJ2-5	TRBV7-3	TRBD2
TGTGCCAGCAGCTTCGATGGGAATGAGCAGTTCTTC	CASSFDGNEQFF	many	TRBJ2-1	TRBV11-2	-
TGTGCCAGCAGCTTAACTAGCGGGATCGGGTCCAATGAGCAGTTCTTC	CASSLTSGIGSNEQFF	-	TRBJ2-1	TRBV28	TRBD2
TGTGCCAGCAGCTTGGGGGGACACGGGAACACCGGGGAGCTGTTTTTT	CASSLGGHGNTGELFF	-	TRBJ2-2	TRBV7-2	-
TGCAGCGCCACAGGGAAGGGTCAAGAGACCCAGTACTTC	CSATGKGQETQYF	once	TRBJ2-5	TRBV29-1	-
TGTGCCAGCAGCCAAGAGCGGGACACTGAAGCTTTCTTT	CASSQERDTEAFF	-	TRBJ1-1	TRBV4-2	-
TGTGCCAGCAGCTTAGGGCTGGGGACAGGGCACCACGAGCAGTACTTC	CASSLGLGTGHHEQYF	-	TRBJ2-7	TRBV7-2	TRBD1
TGTGCCAGCAGCCCCGGGACTAACCCTAGCACAGATACGCAGTATTTT	CASSPGTNPSTDTQYF	few	TRBJ2-3	TRBV6-1	TRBD2
TGTGCCAGCAGGCCCCTGGGACAGATCCTAGCGGGAGGTGGTACGCAGTATTTT	CASRPLGQILAGGGTQYF	-	TRBJ2-3	TRBV6-1	TRBD2
TGTGCCAGCAGTGAACGGGGGGACACTGAAGCTTTCTTT	CASSERGDTEAFF	few	TRBJ1-1	TRBV2	-
TGTGCCAGCTCCTTCAGCCCAGGGGATGGCTACACCTTC	CASSFSPGDGYTF	many	TRBJ1-2	TRBV6-1	-
TGTGCCAGCAGCCCTCGCAATGAGCAGTTCTTC	CASSPRNEQFF	few	TRBJ2-1	TRBV6-2/TRBV6-3	-
TGTGCCAGCTCACCAGCCTCGGGACAGGTTTCTGGGGCCAACGTCCTGACTTTC	CASSPASGQVSGANVLTF	few	TRBJ2-6	TRBV18	TRBD1
TGCAGTGCCGCTACTAGCGGCTACGAGCAGTACTTC	CSAATSGYEQYF	-	TRBJ2-7	TRBV20-1	TRBD2
TGTGCCATCAGTGAGTCGAACAGGGAGGGAGAGACCCAGTACTTC	CAISESNREGETQYF	-	TRBJ2-5	TRBV10-3	-
TGTGCCAGCAGTTACAGATACCGGAACACCGGGGAGCTGTTTTTT	CASSYRYRNTGELFF	-	TRBJ2-2	TRBV6-2/TRBV6-3	-
TGTGCCAGCAGCCCTCTCACTAGCGGGATGGGCACAGATACGCAGTATTTT	CASSPLTSGMGTDTQYF	-	TRBJ2-3	TRBV7-3	TRBD2
TGTGCCATCAGTCAACAGGGTACCCCCTACAAAGAGACCCAGTACTTC	CAISQQGTPYKETQYF	few	TRBJ2-5	TRBV10-3	-
TGTGCCAGCAGCTCCCGGGACAGGGGAGTGGGCGAGCAGTACTTC	CASSSRDRGVGEQYF	many	TRBJ2-7	TRBV7-9	TRBD1
TGCGCCAGCAGGCTCCAGCGGGGGAGGGACACTGAAGCTTTCTTT	CASRLQRGRDTEAFF	many	TRBJ1-1	TRBV4-1	-
TGTGCCAGCAGTCAACTAGCGGCATCCTACAATGAGCAGTTCTTC	CASSQLAASYNEQFF	many	TRBJ2-1	TRBV7-2	TRBD2
TGTGCCAGCAGACGGACAGATTCGGGGGAGCAGTACTTC	CASRRTDSGEQYF	-	TRBJ2-7	TRBV12-3/TRBV12-4	-
TGCAGTGCTAGCGGGACAGGGGGGAACAATGAGCAGTTCTTC	CSASGTGGNNEQFF	-	TRBJ2-1	TRBV20-1	TRBD1